A single TCR beta chain is shown here with its context. The data originate from a study of cytomegalovirus exposure and HLA in healthy donors. Losses at the gene ends were 5 bases for V and 4 bases for J; bases not matched to a gene: 12. This CDR3 is 16 amino acids long. Germline assignment: CDR1 SGHTA and CDR2 FQGNSA. The PCR ran on 60 Vbeta and 13 Jbeta primers. Assay used: immunoSEQ multiplex PCR; TCRdb lists only in-frame clones, some missing. The sample includes fewer than 200,000 clones, 82% seen only once; the top ten take roughly a tenth. The chain links TRBV7-2 to TRBJ2-3, with TRBD1 identical over 7 bases. The clonotype was recovered from a man in his fifties in good health and CMV-seropositive. The sequenced sample consisted of PBMCs. CDR3 in amino acids: CASSPQTGYRADTQYF. As DNA, the CDR3 is TGTGCCAGCAGCCCCCAGACAGGGTATAGGGCAGATACGCAGTATTTT.